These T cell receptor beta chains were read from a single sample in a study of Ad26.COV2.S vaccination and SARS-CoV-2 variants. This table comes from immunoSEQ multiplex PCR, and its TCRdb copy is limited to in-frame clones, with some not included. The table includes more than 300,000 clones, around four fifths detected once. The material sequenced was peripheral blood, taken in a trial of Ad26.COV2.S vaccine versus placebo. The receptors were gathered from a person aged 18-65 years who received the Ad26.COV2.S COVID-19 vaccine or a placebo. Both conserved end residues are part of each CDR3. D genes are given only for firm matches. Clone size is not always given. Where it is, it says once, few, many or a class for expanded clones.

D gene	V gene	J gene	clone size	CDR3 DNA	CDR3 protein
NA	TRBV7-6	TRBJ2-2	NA	TGTGCCAGCAGCCTGAGGGAACCCCGAGGGACCGGGGAGCTGTTTTTT	CASSLREPRGTGELFF
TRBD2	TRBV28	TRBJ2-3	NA	TGTGCCAGCAGTGAATTACTAGCGGGGGGGGCAGATACGCAGTATTTT	CASSELLAGGADTQYF
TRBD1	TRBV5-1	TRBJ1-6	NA	TGCGCCAGCAGCGCAACCGGGACAGGGGGGAATTCACCCCTCCACTTT	CASSATGTGGNSPLHF
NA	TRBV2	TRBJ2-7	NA	TGTGCCAGCAGTTACGCAGGGGAGCAGTACTTC	CASSYAGEQYF
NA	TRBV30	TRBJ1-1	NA	TGTGCCTGGATGTACAGAAACACTGAAGCTTTCTTT	CAWMYRNTEAFF
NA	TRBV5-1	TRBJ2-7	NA	TGCGCCAGCAGTCAATCCAGCACAGTTGTTTACGAGCAGTACTTC	CASSQSSTVVYEQYF
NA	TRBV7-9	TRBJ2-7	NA	TGTGCCAGCAGCGCCCGGGACACCTCCTCCTACGAGCAGTACTTC	CASSARDTSSYEQYF
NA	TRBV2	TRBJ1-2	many	TGTGCCAGCACCGCGGGCAGGGAAAACTATGGCTACACCTTC	CASTAGRENYGYTF
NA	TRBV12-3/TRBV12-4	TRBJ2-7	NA	TGTGCCAGCAGTCCCCAGTTAGAGCAGTACTTC	CASSPQLEQYF
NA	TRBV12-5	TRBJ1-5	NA	TGTGCTAGTGGTTCTGGTGAGTGGGGCAATCAGCCCCAGCATTTT	CASGSGEWGNQPQHF
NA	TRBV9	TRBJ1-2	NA	TGTGCCAGCAGCGTAGACGGGGGGAACTATGGCTACACCTTC	CASSVDGGNYGYTF
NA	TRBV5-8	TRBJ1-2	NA	TGTGCCAGCAGCTTGATAGGGGTTGGAGGTTATGGCTACACCTTC	CASSLIGVGGYGYTF
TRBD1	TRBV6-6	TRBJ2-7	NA	TGTGCCAGCACCGGACAGGGGGCGCGGGAGCAGTACTTC	CASTGQGAREQYF
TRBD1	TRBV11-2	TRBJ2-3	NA	TGTGCCAGCAGCTGGACAGGCTCCCGTCCTGGCACAGATACGCAGTATTTT	CASSWTGSRPGTDTQYF
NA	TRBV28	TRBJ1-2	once	TGTGCCAGCAGTTTAAGGGAGAACTATGGCTACACCTTC	CASSLRENYGYTF
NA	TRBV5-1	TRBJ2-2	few	TGCGCCAGCAGCTCCGGACGGAGCGGGGAGCTGTTTTTT	CASSSGRSGELFF
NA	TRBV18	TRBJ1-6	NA	TGTGCCAGCTCACAGGAGTATAATTCACCCCTCCACTTT	CASSQEYNSPLHF
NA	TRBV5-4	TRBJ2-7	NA	TGTGCCAGCAGCTTGGGGACTCACTCCGGCTACGAGCAGTACTTC	CASSLGTHSGYEQYF
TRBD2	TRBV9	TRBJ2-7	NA	TGTGCCAGCAGCGTAGGTCCGGGCCGCGGGGGGAACTCCTACGAGCAGTACTTC	CASSVGPGRGGNSYEQYF
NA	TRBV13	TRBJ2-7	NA	TGTGCCAGCAGCTGGAGGGGGCATCTCTCCTACGAGCAGTACTTC	CASSWRGHLSYEQYF
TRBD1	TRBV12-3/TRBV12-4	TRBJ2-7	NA	TGTGCCAGCAGTTTTGGCAGGGGGTCCGAGCAGTACTTC	CASSFGRGSEQYF
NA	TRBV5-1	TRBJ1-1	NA	TGCGCCAGCAGCTTGGGCATCACAGGCAACACTGAAGCTTTCTTT	CASSLGITGNTEAFF
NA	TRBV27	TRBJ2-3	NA	TGTGCCAGCAGTTTACTGAGGGAGACAGATACGCAGTATTTT	CASSLLRETDTQYF
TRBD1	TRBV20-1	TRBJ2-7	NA	TGCAGTGCTAGTTCAGGGGGACATACCTACGAGCAGTACTTC	CSASSGGHTYEQYF
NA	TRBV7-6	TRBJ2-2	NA	TGTGCCAGCAGCTGGACCTGGGGGCGGGCCGGGGAGCTGTTTTTT	CASSWTWGRAGELFF
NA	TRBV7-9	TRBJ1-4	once	TGTGCCAGCAGCTACTCCAATGAAAAACTGTTTTTT	CASSYSNEKLFF
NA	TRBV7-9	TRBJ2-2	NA	TGTGCCAGCAGCCTCGGCCCCTTGCTCATAACCGGGGAGCTGTTTTTT	CASSLGPLLITGELFF
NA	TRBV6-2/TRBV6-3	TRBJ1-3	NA	TGTGCCAGCAGTGCCTCCCGGACATCTGGAAACACCATATATTTT	CASSASRTSGNTIYF
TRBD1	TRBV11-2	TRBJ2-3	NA	TGTGCCGTAATTGGGGACAGGGTGACAGATACGCAGTATTTT	CAVIGDRVTDTQYF
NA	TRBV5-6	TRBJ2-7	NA	TGTGCCAGCAGCTTGCTAGGGGCCAACTCCTACGAGCAGTACTTC	CASSLLGANSYEQYF
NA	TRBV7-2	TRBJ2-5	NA	TGTGCCAGCAGCTTAAGGTACTCCCAAGAGACCCAGTACTTC	CASSLRYSQETQYF
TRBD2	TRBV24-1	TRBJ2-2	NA	TGTGCCACCAGTGACCCCGCAGTAGCGGGGGGTTACACCGGGGAGCTGTTTTTT	CATSDPAVAGGYTGELFF
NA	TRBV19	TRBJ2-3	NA	TGTGCCAGTAAAGTAGCAGATACGCAGTATTTT	CASKVADTQYF
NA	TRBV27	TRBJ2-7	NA	TGTGCCAGCAGCCTACACCAGGGACTCCAGAACCCCTACGAGCAGTACTTC	CASSLHQGLQNPYEQYF
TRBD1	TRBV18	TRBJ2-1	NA	TGTGCCAGCTCACCACGCTCAGGGGGTGGTAGCAATGAGCAGTTCTTC	CASSPRSGGGSNEQFF
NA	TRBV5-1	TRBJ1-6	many	TGCGCCAGCAGCTGGGGCCAGGGAGGATCCTATAATTCACCCCTCCACTTT	CASSWGQGGSYNSPLHF
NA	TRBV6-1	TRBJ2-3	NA	TGTGCCAGCAGTGAATTTTACGGGGGCGGGGTGACAGATACGCAGTATTTT	CASSEFYGGGVTDTQYF
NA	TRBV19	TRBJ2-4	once	TGTGCCAGTAGTACGACGACAAGGGGGGCCAAAAACATTCAGTACTTC	CASSTTTRGAKNIQYF
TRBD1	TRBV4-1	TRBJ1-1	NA	TGCGCCAGCAGCCAAGATCCGGTAGGAGGGACAGGACTATTGAAGACTGAAGCTTTCTTT	CASSQDPVGGTGLLKTEAFF
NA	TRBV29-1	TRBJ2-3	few	TGCAGCGTAACCAGGATGTTGGAATCGGGAGATACGCAGTATTTT	CSVTRMLESGDTQYF
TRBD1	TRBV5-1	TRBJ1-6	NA	TGCGCCAGCAGCCGGACAGGGCCTTGGAATTCACCCCTCCACTTT	CASSRTGPWNSPLHF
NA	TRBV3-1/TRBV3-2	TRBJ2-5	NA	TGTGCCAGCAGCCAAGAGACTGGTCCACAAGAGACCCAGTACTTC	CASSQETGPQETQYF
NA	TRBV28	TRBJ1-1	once	TGTGCCAGCAGGCCAAGTACGGGACGGATGAACACTGAAGCTTTCTTT	CASRPSTGRMNTEAFF
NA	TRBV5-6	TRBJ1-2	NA	TGTGCCAGCAGCCCAGCATGGGGGGAGAGGGATGGCTACACCTTC	CASSPAWGERDGYTF
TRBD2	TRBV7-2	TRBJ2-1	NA	TGTGCCAGCAGCCCGGAAGTAGCGGGGGTCTCCTACAATGAGCAGTTCTTC	CASSPEVAGVSYNEQFF
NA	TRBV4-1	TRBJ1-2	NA	TGCGCCAGCAGCCAAGGGGGCAACACCTATGGCTACACCTTC	CASSQGGNTYGYTF
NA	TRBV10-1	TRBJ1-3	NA	TGCGCCAGCGCCAGCGGTAACTCTGGAAACACCATATATTTT	CASASGNSGNTIYF
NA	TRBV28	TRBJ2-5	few	TGTGCCAGCCAACGGGGGCAAGGGTCCCAAGAGACCCAGTACTTC	CASQRGQGSQETQYF
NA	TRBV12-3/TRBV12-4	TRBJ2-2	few	TGTGCCAGCAGCACGAACACCGGGGAGCTGTTTTTT	CASSTNTGELFF
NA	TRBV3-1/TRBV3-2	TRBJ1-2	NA	TGTGCCAGCAGCCAAGATAGAACAGTCCTTAACTATGGCTACACCTTC	CASSQDRTVLNYGYTF